These T cell receptor beta chains were read from a single sample in a study of blood T cell repertoires in COVID-19. TCRdb keeps only in-frame clones here, not all; method: immunoSEQ multiplex PCR. The table lists roughly 100,000 clones, 81% of them singletons. Source material: peripheral blood. The receptor source for this set is a man of 80 years or more with active or convalescent COVID-19. The conserved cysteine and the conserved F or W are not part of the CDR3 here.

j_call	v_call	cdr3_aa
TRBJ1-4	TRBV27	ASSLSGWTGPEKLF
TRBJ1-2	TRBV19	ASRARGDTNYGYT
TRBJ1-1	TRBV6-5	ASSYGGAETEAF
TRBJ2-7	TRBV6-5	ASSLRTGQNDEQY
TRBJ2-2	TRBV2	ASSVRDGAGELF
TRBJ1-5	TRBV19	ASSIRGHQPQH
TRBJ1-5	TRBV18	ASSPFVSGSNQPQH
TRBJ2-5	TRBV3-1/TRBV3-2	ASSQDPGRLQETQY
TRBJ2-7	TRBV25-1	ASSGAGDYEQY
TRBJ1-2	TRBV2	ASSEIVQFRFNYGYT
TRBJ1-1	TRBV19	ASRVRGVTEAF
TRBJ2-3	TRBV29-1	STRLGDTQY
TRBJ1-2	TRBV5-5	ASSLSAGANYGYT
TRBJ1-1	TRBV6-5	ASSLQGVTEAF
TRBJ2-7	TRBV6-2/TRBV6-3	ASGLAVTAYEQY
TRBJ2-1	TRBV5-4	ASSPRLSGAYNEQF
TRBJ1-1	TRBV5-8	ASSLARELDTEAF
TRBJ2-2	TRBV11-2	ASSLDRGAGELF
TRBJ2-3	TRBV4-1	ASSPTRQGPISDTQY
TRBJ2-5	TRBV28	ASSPLGRGGPSIQY
TRBJ1-2	TRBV28	ASRETGNNGYT
TRBJ1-2	TRBV7-9	ASSTQTANYGYT
TRBJ2-3	TRBV5-4	ASSLHGTDTQY
TRBJ2-3	TRBV10-3	AISRTEGADTQY
TRBJ1-5	TRBV5-6	ASSLQGSGNQPQH
TRBJ2-7	TRBV10-3	AISGAGVKQY
TRBJ1-2	TRBV24-1	ATSDPGTAYGYT
TRBJ1-3	TRBV15	ATSRDQGNTIY
TRBJ1-5	TRBV19	ASTTIGDSINQPQH
TRBJ1-4	TRBV10-3	AISESAQGAREKLF
TRBJ1-5	TRBV28	ASSFPITGQGRPAQH
TRBJ2-1	TRBV4-2	ASSQDQHREQF
TRBJ2-3	TRBV5-4	ASSLGPSSTDTQY
TRBJ1-2	TRBV7-2	ASSPGTSYGYT
TRBJ2-7	TRBV11-1	ASSSHGGQGTYEQY
TRBJ1-5	TRBV6-5	ASSPTRGPQPQH
TRBJ2-7	TRBV11-2	ASSSPGQGYHEQY